This T cell receptor beta chain was sequenced during a study of T cells expressing NK-cell markers. Overall study: Repertoire data for TCR beta were derived from sorted T cells (CD3+CD56+NKG2C+, CD3+CD56+NKG2C- and CD3+CD56-NKG2C+).

In germline, CDR1 is SEHNR, CDR2 FQNEAQ (reference sequence). CDR3 length equals 15 residues. TCR beta libraries carry UMIs added by 5'RACE template switching. Each CDR3 protein gets one entry in TCRdb, which reprocessed the 5' RACE reads and gives no DNA. The sample totals over 120,000 distinct CDR3 sequences. Study results and caveats: Among CD8+ T cells from about 6 donors, dominant NKG2C+ clonotypes accounted for about 1.0-7.0%.

On this clonotype: Its antigen remains unidentified.

The clonotype originates from a man between 18 and 29 years old in good health. This chain links TRBV7-9 with TRBJ2-2; TCRdb selects TRBD2, and the lack of DNA leaves this call unchecked. Sequencing used blood T cells: a sorted CD56 or NKG2C T cell subset, CD4+ or CD8+ T cells, or bulk PBMC T cells (not recorded which). CDR3: CATEGLAGEAGELFF.